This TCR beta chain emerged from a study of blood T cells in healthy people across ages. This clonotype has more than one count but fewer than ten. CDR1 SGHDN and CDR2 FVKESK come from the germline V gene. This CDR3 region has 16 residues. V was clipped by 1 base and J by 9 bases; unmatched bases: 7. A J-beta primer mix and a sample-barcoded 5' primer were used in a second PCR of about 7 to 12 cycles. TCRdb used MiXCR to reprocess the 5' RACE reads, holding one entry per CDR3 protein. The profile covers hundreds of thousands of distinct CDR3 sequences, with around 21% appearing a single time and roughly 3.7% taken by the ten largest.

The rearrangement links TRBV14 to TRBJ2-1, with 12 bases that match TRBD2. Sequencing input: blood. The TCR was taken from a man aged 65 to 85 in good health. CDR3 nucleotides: TGTGCCAGCAGCCAAGTGACTAGCGGGAGCAGGGGTGAGCAGTTCTTC. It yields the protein CASSQVTSGSRGEQFF.